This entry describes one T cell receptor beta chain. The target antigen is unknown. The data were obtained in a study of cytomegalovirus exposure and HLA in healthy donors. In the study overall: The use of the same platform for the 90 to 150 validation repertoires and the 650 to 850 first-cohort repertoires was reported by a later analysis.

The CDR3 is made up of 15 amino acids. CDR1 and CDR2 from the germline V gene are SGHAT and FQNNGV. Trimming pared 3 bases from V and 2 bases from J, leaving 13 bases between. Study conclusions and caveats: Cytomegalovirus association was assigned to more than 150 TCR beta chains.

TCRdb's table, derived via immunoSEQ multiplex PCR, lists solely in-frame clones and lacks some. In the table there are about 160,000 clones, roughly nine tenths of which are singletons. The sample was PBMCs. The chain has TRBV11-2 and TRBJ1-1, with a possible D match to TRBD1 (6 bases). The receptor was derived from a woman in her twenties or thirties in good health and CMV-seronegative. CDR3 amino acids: CASSFGQGKNTEAFF. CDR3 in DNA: TGTGCCAGCAGCTTTGGCCAGGGGAAAAACACTGAAGCTTTCTTT.